The clone carrying this T cell receptor (beta chain) turned up a few times. The data derive from a study of tumor-infiltrating lymphocytes in oesophageal squamous cell carcinoma. One entry per CDR3 protein results from TCRdb running MiXCR on the PCR reads. The sample lists 10,000 to 15,000 distinct CDR3 sequences, less than 65% occurring once. From germline, CDR1 is SEHNR and CDR2 FQNEAQ (reference sequence). The CDR3 totals 14 residues. The clonotype originates from a male donor with esophageal squamous cell carcinoma. What was sequenced was normal esophageal tissue next to the tumor. The rearrangement links TRBV7-9 to TRBJ2-4, with TRBD2 identical over 12 bases. The end of the DNA fits TRBJ2-7 better, so the J call may be wrong. The CDR3 reads CASSPLAGGPEQYF. The CDR3 nucleotides read TGTGCCAGCAGCCCTCTAGCGGGGGGGCCCGAGCAGTACTTC.